Listed below are T cell receptor beta chains from one sample, sequenced in a study of PD-L1 blockade in urothelial cancer. TCRdb's copy holds only in-frame clones and misses some; the assay was immunoSEQ multiplex PCR. The sample has some 40,000 clones; approximately 80% are singletons. The material sequenced was PBMCs, taken around atezolizumab (anti-PD-L1) treatment. Receptors originate from a man aged 40-50 years with urothelial cancer. CDR3s include the opening cysteine and the closing phenylalanine or tryptophan. D genes are given only for firm matches. Rows give clone size only sometimes, using once, few, many, or a class for an expanded clone.

clone_size,cdr3_length,j_call,v_call,d_call,cdr3_aa,cdr3_nt
NA,16,TRBJ1-2,TRBV7-8,TRBD1,CASSLVRDRGTYGYTF,TGTGCCAGCAGCTTAGTTCGGGACAGAGGGACCTATGGCTACACCTTC
NA,13,TRBJ2-3,TRBV30,NA,CAWSPSGFNTQYF,TGTGCCTGGAGTCCCTCGGGGTTTAATACGCAGTATTTT
NA,12,TRBJ2-3,TRBV25-1,NA,CASSPLGDTQYF,TGTGCCAGCAGTCCGCTAGGAGATACGCAGTATTTT
NA,14,TRBJ2-7,TRBV5-6,NA,CASSYRTAGWEQYF,TGTGCCAGCAGCTACCGGACTGCCGGATGGGAGCAGTACTTC
NA,13,TRBJ1-1,TRBV29-1,NA,CSVGDNMNTEAFF,TGCAGCGTGGGGGACAACATGAACACTGAAGCTTTCTTT
NA,15,TRBJ2-7,TRBV27,TRBD1,CASSFGQGKAYEQYF,TGTGCCAGCAGTTTCGGACAGGGAAAAGCCTACGAGCAGTACTTC
NA,15,TRBJ2-1,TRBV7-2,NA,CASSRLLQGYNEQFF,TGTGCCAGCAGTCGCCTCTTACAGGGTTACAATGAGCAGTTCTTC
NA,12,TRBJ2-1,TRBV6-6,NA,CASQDSYNEQFF,TGTGCCAGCCAGGACTCCTACAATGAGCAGTTCTTC
few,15,TRBJ2-6,TRBV25-1,NA,CASTGSRGGANVLTF,TGTGCCAGCACGGGATCCCGAGGTGGGGCCAACGTCCTGACTTTC
once,14,TRBJ1-2,TRBV5-4,TRBD1,CASSLTGTGYGYTF,TGTGCCAGCAGCCTCACCGGGACAGGGTATGGCTACACCTTC
NA,16,TRBJ1-5,TRBV28,TRBD1,CASSLSPGGPGQPQHF,TGTGCCAGCAGTTTATCACCAGGGGGCCCGGGCCAGCCCCAGCATTTT
NA,15,TRBJ1-5,TRBV7-2,NA,CASSPGATGPQPQHF,TGTGCCAGCAGCCCCGGGGCGACAGGCCCTCAGCCCCAGCATTTT
NA,15,TRBJ2-1,TRBV27,NA,CASSSPGNVNNEQFF,TGTGCCAGCAGTTCACCGGGAAACGTTAACAATGAGCAGTTCTTC
NA,12,TRBJ1-1,TRBV27,NA,CASSSPLTEAFF,TGTGCCAGCAGTTCCCCTCTCACTGAAGCTTTCTTT
few,14,TRBJ1-5,TRBV4-2,NA,CASSGDRSNQPQHF,TGTGCCAGCAGTGGAGACAGGAGCAATCAGCCCCAGCATTTT
NA,18,TRBJ2-3,TRBV19,TRBD1,CASTRSGGQGASADTQYF,TGTGCCAGTACCCGGAGCGGAGGTCAGGGGGCTAGCGCAGATACGCAGTATTTT
NA,13,TRBJ2-3,TRBV29-1,NA,CSVPGASTDTQYF,TGCAGCGTACCAGGGGCCTCCACAGATACGCAGTATTTT
NA,16,TRBJ2-7,TRBV28,TRBD2,CASRLSGSGNRYEQYF,TGTGCCAGCAGATTAAGCGGGAGTGGGAATCGCTACGAGCAGTACTTC
NA,14,TRBJ2-4,TRBV28,NA,CASSLEAGVNIQYF,TGTGCCAGCAGTTTAGAAGCGGGCGTGAACATTCAGTACTTC
NA,16,TRBJ1-1,TRBV15,NA,CATSREPLRGGTEAFF,TGTGCCACCAGCAGAGAACCCCTCAGGGGCGGGACTGAAGCTTTCTTT
NA,14,TRBJ2-1,TRBV5-1,NA,CASSFGAWNNEQFF,TGCGCCAGCAGCTTCGGAGCTTGGAACAATGAGCAGTTCTTC
NA,14,TRBJ2-1,TRBV4-3,TRBD2,CASKQSGTTNEQFF,TGCGCCAGCAAGCAGTCCGGGACTACCAATGAGCAGTTCTTC
NA,13,TRBJ1-5,TRBV28,TRBD1,CASRETGAPAQHF,TGTGCCAGCAGAGAGACAGGGGCCCCGGCCCAGCATTTT
NA,12,TRBJ2-2,TRBV11-3,NA,CASSPPGGELFF,TGTGCCAGCAGCCCACCCGGCGGGGAGCTGTTTTTT
NA,16,TRBJ2-6,TRBV4-3,NA,CASSPGTKSGANVLTF,TGCGCCAGCAGCCCAGGGACAAAGTCTGGGGCCAACGTCCTGACTTTC
NA,13,TRBJ2-7,TRBV19,TRBD1,CASSVTTGDEQYF,TGTGCCAGTAGCGTTACTACAGGGGACGAGCAGTACTTC